This T cell receptor (beta chain) was captured by sequencing in a study of sequential checkpoint blockade in melanoma (dated by TCRdb to between 2018 and 2021). Turning to the overall study: Using 1:1 randomization, the trial assigned patients either to first-line nivolumab followed by ipilimumab (arm A) or to ipilimumab followed by nivolumab (arm B). Maintenance nivolumab came after both trial sequences. The paper as a whole reports these results and caveats: The model for predicting response that combines TCR metrics with mutation burden needs to be validated in larger, independent patient cohorts.

Remarks on this clone: The target of this receptor is not known. Base quality data are lacking; no much larger clone is found one base away.

What the treatment or condition label conveys for this sample: randomized to nivolumab then ipilimumab (arm A) or the reverse (arm B). None of the patients in the trial had previously been given DNA-damaging chemotherapy. Thawed PBMCs were sorted on a FACS Aria II flow cytometer to isolate live CD3+CD8+ cells negative for CD19 and CD56. Samples were obtained from patients with melanoma enrolled in CheckMate 064, a randomized, open-label phase II trial of sequential checkpoint blockade. Peripheral blood mononuclear cells were collected by leukapheresis, purified with Ficoll-Paque, and frozen in human serum with approximately 9.4% DMSO. Right after sorting, the blood CD3+CD8+ cells were verified to be >95% pure, and DNA extraction followed. TCRbeta CDR3 regions were immunosequenced from genomic DNA with the immunoSEQ Assay. Genomic DNA was amplified by bias-controlled multiplex PCR before high-throughput sequencing. The authors processed their data as follows. To quantify the absolute abundance of each unique TCRbeta CDR3 region, the sequences were collapsed and filtered. Clonality was defined as 1 minus Pielou's evenness and was calculated using productive rearrangements only. A previously published method was used to identify clones whose frequencies were significantly greater in on-treatment samples than in baseline samples. The table was pulled from immuneACCESS by TCRdb, which kept in-frame rearrangements only. Such tables lose some clones; where checked, under half of the loss comes from unresolved V genes, and the rest has no known cause. The DNA gave D and trimming, while V, J and clone size come from that table. A total of under 40,000 clones appear in this sample, about 88% of them only once. Of the sample, around 12% is held by the ten largest clones.

Cut back by 2 bases and 0 bases, the V and J ends lie 5 bases apart. The CDR3 contains 14 residues, cysteine and phenylalanine counted. The sequence is cut down to CDR3 DNA, 42 bases in frame from base 1. The germline V gene (reference sequence) supplies CDR1 MNHEY and CDR2 SMNVEV. The input for sequencing was CD8+ T cells sorted from blood (inferred from file names), taken from a patient given nivolumab and ipilimumab in sequence. The chain is made from TRBV27 and TRBJ2-1; the D gene cannot be resolved reliably. The clonotype comes from a human donor with melanoma. The CDR3 protein: CASSLQVSYNEQFF. The DNA sequence is given as TGTGCCAGCAGTTTACAGGTCTCCTACAATGAGCAGTTCTTC.